Listed here are 8 T cell receptor beta chains from one sample, sequenced in a study of early T cells in non-severe SARS-CoV-2 infection. TCRdb reprocessed the 5' RACE reads with MiXCR, giving one entry per CDR3 protein. In the table there are roughly 80,000 distinct CDR3 sequences, around 17% of which are singletons. Sequences were obtained from whole blood. These receptors were collected from an adult who was a healthcare worker with PCR-confirmed SARS-CoV-2 infection or an uninfected control (not recorded which).

This clonotype was picked up a small number of times. The chain employs TRBV11-3 and TRBJ2-3; D is perhaps TRBD2 (6 bases). CDR1 and CDR2 (germline): SGHNT, YENEEA. V lost 0 bases, J lost 4 bases, and 17 bases lay in between. The CDR3 runs to 17 residues. The CDR3 coding sequence is TGTGCCAGCAGCTTAGACGGGGGTGGAATAAGTCCAGATACGCAGTATTTT. Translation gives CASSLDGGGISPDTQYF.

This clonotype turned up a few times. The chain carries TRBV24-1 and TRBJ2-4; D gene unclear. CDR1 KGHDR and CDR2 SFDVKD come from the germline V gene. V lost 4 bases and J 0 bases, leaving 12 bases between the germline ends. The CDR3 is 16 residues long. The CDR3 spells CATSESNSLAKNIQYF. CDR3 coding DNA: TGTGCCACCAGTGAATCGAATAGTCTAGCCAAAAACATTCAGTACTTC.

This clonotype was picked up a small number of times. The chain uses TRBV19 and TRBJ2-7; 8 bases fit TRBD1. With V trimmed by 1 base and J by 3 bases, 2 bases remained unmatched. CDR3 length: 14 residues. CDR1 and CDR2 (germline): LNHDA, SQIVND (reference sequence). The CDR3 here is CASSIAGQDYEQYF. CDR3 in DNA: TGTGCCAGTAGTATAGCGGGACAGGACTACGAGCAGTACTTC.

This clonotype was counted between two and nine times. The chain links TRBV18 to TRBJ1-1, with D possibly matching TRBD1 (5 bases). The V end was cut by 3 bases, the J end by 1 base, with 9 bases between. CDR1 KGHSH and CDR2 LQKENI come from the germline V gene. The CDR3 is made up of 14 amino acids. CDR3 nucleotide sequence: TGTGCCAGCTCACCCTTGGGGGAGAACACTGAAGCTTTCTTT. Protein sequence: CASSPLGENTEAFF.

The chain combines TRBV6-2 or TRBV6-3 with TRBJ2-1, with 13 bases that match TRBD2. The CDR3 covers 17 residues. Losses at the gene ends were 6 bases for V and 9 bases for J; bases not matched to a gene: 14. The V gene's germline CDR1 is MNHEY and CDR2 SVGEGT. CDR3 bases: TGTGCCAGCAGACCAGGACTAGCGGGAGTGGCCCCTACTGAGCAGTTCTTC. Amino acid sequence: CASRPGLAGVAPTEQFF.

The J gene is TRBJ1-6, the V gene TRBV2, with D unclear. V dropped 0 bases and J dropped 9 bases, with 15 bases sitting between them. This CDR3 comprises 16 residues. CDR1 and CDR2 from the germline V gene are SNHLY and FYNNEI. Here the CDR3 reads CASSEAQAAYGSPLHF. CDR3 nucleotides: TGTGCCAGCAGTGAAGCCCAAGCAGCCTATGGTTCACCCCTCCACTTT.

This clonotype was seen at least ten times. The CDR3: CSVQTDSYEQYF. CDR3 DNA sequence: TGCAGCGTTCAGACAGATTCCTACGAGCAGTACTTC. This rearrangement joins TRBV29-1 to TRBJ2-7, with D perhaps TRBD1 (5 bases). V dropped 5 bases and J dropped 1 base, with 9 bases sitting between them. Looked up from germline, CDR1 is SQVTM and CDR2 is ANQGSEA. The CDR3 spans 12 residues.

In its sample, this clonotype was seen a few times. The CDR3, as DNA: TGTGCCAGCTCACCGTTGTTAGCGGGAGAGGAGACCCAGTACTTC. Its translation is CASSPLLAGEETQYF. The J gene is TRBJ2-5, the V gene TRBV18; 9 positions match TRBD2. V shed 3 bases and J 5 bases; nucleotides not matched to a gene: 7. The CDR3 extends over 15 amino acids. Germline V gene sequence: CDR1 KGHSH, CDR2 LQKENI.